The 8 T cell receptor beta chains reported below all come from one sample, sequenced in a study of control samples from healthy donors and cancer patients. Profiling relied on immunoSEQ multiplex PCR, and the TCRdb table lists in-frame clones only, not all of them. The table lists about 120,000 clones, approximately 92% of them singletons. Sequences were obtained from blood. Receptors were obtained from a man younger than 35 in good health.

The V and J genes are TRBV2 and TRBJ1-2, with D possibly matching TRBD1 (5 bases). The germline gives CDR1 SNHLY, CDR2 FYNNEI. Trimming stripped 2 bases from V and 5 bases from J, with 9 bases between. This CDR3 has 13 amino acids. CDR3 region: CASSELQVYGYTF. CDR3 sequence (DNA): TGTGCCAGCAGTGAACTACAGGTTTATGGCTACACCTTC.

The chain recombines TRBV2 with TRBJ1-4; maybe TRBD1 (5 bases). Trimming removed 5 bases at V and 0 bases at J, with 10 bases between. This CDR3 has 15 amino acids. Germline-derived CDR1 and CDR2 are SNHLY and FYNNEI. The CDR3: CASSSDSATNEKLFF. Written as DNA, the CDR3 is TGTGCCAGCAGTTCCGACAGTGCAACTAATGAAAAACTGTTTTTT.

This clone is a singleton in its sample. This chain joins TRBV23-1 and TRBJ2-7; perhaps TRBD2 as D (6 bases). TRBV23-1 is an open reading frame whose function is uncertain. With 1 base removed from V and 2 bases from J, the gap between germline ends came to 12 bases. This CDR3 has 15 amino acids. The CDR3 protein is CASSQWLGGAYEQYF. CDR3 in DNA: TGCGCCAGCAGTCAATGGTTAGGAGGGGCCTACGAGCAGTACTTC.

This clone turned up a few times. The chain carries TRBV19 and TRBJ2-5; 14 bases line up with TRBD2. The ends lost 1 base at V and 1 base at J; junction bases unmatched: 8. CDR3 length equals 19 residues. Germline values: CDR1 LNHDA, CDR2 SQIVND (reference sequence). This chain's CDR3 is CASSIVNFGTSGGQETQYF. For the CDR3, the DNA is TGTGCCAGTAGTATAGTAAATTTCGGGACTAGCGGGGGCCAAGAGACCCAGTACTTC.

The chain couples TRBV7-3 to TRBJ2-1; TRBD2 matches 14 bases. Germline values: CDR1 SGHTA, CDR2 FQGTGA. This CDR3 region has 17 residues. The V gene end was trimmed by 8 bases and the J gene end by 2 bases; junction bases not matched to a gene: 8. CDR3 in amino acids: CASLTGTSGGPYNEQFF. CDR3 coding DNA: TGTGCCAGCCTCACCGGGACTAGCGGGGGCCCCTACAATGAGCAGTTCTTC.

The CDR3 DNA sequence: TGCGCCAGCAGTGATCGGGACAGGGGTGGTGAGACCCAGTACTTC. Protein product: CASSDRDRGGETQYF. V usage is TRBV10-2 and J usage is TRBJ2-5; 10 positions match TRBD1. Germline lookup yields CDR1 WSHSY and CDR2 SAAADI. The CDR3 is 15 amino acids. V trimming: 3 bases; J trimming: 5 bases; junction bases outside the gene matches: 6.

The chain has TRBV5-6 and TRBJ1-1, with D unresolved. This CDR3 is built from 13 residues. Germline CDR1 reads SGHDT; CDR2 reads YYEEEE. With 2 bases removed from V and 5 bases from J, the gap between germline ends came to 10 bases. The chain's CDR3 is CASSFGMGTEAFF. The CDR3 nucleotides read TGTGCCAGCAGCTTTGGGATGGGGACTGAAGCTTTCTTT.

Only one count was recorded for this clone. The chain carries TRBV28 and TRBJ1-1; no clear D gene. Trimming removed 2 bases from V and 1 base from J, with 8 bases in between. Germline-derived CDR1 and CDR2 are MDHEN and SYDVKM. The CDR3 spans 14 residues. CDR3 region: CASSLVSPNTEAFF. The CDR3 coding sequence is TGTGCCAGCAGTTTAGTCAGCCCGAACACTGAAGCTTTCTTT.